This T cell receptor (beta chain) originates from a study of human T cells and chemical hapten exposure. Study overall: The patch tests put 0.01% DPC on the skin of the upper back and were read 6 days later.

CDR1 and CDR2 (germline): SGHRS, YFSETQ. V trimming: 3 bases; J trimming: 2 bases; junction bases outside the gene matches: 3. This CDR3 contains 16 residues. Time point indicated: pre-sensitization, week 0. Sample treatment: therapeutic diphenylcyclopropenone sensitization with weekly scalp DPC. Original handling: Per-sample TCR counts ranged from about 20,000 to 700,000, median about 90,000. In TCRdb, the RACE reads were re-called with MiXCR into one record per CDR3 protein. TCRdb's processing, not the study's, gives the V and J calls here. The sample includes about 380,000 distinct CDR3 sequences, about 5.1% of them seen just once.

The chain couples TRBV5-1 to TRBJ2-3, with 13 bases that match TRBD2. Sequencing used whole blood, obtained in connection with sensitization to the hapten diphenylcyclopropenone (DPC). The TCR was taken from a woman aged 45-65 years with alopecia areata. Some clones in this sample may be carry-over from other donors' samples. The CDR3 sequence: CASSSGTSGTTDTQYF. The CDR3 DNA is TGCGCCAGCAGCTCTGGGACTAGCGGGACCACAGATACGCAGTATTTT.